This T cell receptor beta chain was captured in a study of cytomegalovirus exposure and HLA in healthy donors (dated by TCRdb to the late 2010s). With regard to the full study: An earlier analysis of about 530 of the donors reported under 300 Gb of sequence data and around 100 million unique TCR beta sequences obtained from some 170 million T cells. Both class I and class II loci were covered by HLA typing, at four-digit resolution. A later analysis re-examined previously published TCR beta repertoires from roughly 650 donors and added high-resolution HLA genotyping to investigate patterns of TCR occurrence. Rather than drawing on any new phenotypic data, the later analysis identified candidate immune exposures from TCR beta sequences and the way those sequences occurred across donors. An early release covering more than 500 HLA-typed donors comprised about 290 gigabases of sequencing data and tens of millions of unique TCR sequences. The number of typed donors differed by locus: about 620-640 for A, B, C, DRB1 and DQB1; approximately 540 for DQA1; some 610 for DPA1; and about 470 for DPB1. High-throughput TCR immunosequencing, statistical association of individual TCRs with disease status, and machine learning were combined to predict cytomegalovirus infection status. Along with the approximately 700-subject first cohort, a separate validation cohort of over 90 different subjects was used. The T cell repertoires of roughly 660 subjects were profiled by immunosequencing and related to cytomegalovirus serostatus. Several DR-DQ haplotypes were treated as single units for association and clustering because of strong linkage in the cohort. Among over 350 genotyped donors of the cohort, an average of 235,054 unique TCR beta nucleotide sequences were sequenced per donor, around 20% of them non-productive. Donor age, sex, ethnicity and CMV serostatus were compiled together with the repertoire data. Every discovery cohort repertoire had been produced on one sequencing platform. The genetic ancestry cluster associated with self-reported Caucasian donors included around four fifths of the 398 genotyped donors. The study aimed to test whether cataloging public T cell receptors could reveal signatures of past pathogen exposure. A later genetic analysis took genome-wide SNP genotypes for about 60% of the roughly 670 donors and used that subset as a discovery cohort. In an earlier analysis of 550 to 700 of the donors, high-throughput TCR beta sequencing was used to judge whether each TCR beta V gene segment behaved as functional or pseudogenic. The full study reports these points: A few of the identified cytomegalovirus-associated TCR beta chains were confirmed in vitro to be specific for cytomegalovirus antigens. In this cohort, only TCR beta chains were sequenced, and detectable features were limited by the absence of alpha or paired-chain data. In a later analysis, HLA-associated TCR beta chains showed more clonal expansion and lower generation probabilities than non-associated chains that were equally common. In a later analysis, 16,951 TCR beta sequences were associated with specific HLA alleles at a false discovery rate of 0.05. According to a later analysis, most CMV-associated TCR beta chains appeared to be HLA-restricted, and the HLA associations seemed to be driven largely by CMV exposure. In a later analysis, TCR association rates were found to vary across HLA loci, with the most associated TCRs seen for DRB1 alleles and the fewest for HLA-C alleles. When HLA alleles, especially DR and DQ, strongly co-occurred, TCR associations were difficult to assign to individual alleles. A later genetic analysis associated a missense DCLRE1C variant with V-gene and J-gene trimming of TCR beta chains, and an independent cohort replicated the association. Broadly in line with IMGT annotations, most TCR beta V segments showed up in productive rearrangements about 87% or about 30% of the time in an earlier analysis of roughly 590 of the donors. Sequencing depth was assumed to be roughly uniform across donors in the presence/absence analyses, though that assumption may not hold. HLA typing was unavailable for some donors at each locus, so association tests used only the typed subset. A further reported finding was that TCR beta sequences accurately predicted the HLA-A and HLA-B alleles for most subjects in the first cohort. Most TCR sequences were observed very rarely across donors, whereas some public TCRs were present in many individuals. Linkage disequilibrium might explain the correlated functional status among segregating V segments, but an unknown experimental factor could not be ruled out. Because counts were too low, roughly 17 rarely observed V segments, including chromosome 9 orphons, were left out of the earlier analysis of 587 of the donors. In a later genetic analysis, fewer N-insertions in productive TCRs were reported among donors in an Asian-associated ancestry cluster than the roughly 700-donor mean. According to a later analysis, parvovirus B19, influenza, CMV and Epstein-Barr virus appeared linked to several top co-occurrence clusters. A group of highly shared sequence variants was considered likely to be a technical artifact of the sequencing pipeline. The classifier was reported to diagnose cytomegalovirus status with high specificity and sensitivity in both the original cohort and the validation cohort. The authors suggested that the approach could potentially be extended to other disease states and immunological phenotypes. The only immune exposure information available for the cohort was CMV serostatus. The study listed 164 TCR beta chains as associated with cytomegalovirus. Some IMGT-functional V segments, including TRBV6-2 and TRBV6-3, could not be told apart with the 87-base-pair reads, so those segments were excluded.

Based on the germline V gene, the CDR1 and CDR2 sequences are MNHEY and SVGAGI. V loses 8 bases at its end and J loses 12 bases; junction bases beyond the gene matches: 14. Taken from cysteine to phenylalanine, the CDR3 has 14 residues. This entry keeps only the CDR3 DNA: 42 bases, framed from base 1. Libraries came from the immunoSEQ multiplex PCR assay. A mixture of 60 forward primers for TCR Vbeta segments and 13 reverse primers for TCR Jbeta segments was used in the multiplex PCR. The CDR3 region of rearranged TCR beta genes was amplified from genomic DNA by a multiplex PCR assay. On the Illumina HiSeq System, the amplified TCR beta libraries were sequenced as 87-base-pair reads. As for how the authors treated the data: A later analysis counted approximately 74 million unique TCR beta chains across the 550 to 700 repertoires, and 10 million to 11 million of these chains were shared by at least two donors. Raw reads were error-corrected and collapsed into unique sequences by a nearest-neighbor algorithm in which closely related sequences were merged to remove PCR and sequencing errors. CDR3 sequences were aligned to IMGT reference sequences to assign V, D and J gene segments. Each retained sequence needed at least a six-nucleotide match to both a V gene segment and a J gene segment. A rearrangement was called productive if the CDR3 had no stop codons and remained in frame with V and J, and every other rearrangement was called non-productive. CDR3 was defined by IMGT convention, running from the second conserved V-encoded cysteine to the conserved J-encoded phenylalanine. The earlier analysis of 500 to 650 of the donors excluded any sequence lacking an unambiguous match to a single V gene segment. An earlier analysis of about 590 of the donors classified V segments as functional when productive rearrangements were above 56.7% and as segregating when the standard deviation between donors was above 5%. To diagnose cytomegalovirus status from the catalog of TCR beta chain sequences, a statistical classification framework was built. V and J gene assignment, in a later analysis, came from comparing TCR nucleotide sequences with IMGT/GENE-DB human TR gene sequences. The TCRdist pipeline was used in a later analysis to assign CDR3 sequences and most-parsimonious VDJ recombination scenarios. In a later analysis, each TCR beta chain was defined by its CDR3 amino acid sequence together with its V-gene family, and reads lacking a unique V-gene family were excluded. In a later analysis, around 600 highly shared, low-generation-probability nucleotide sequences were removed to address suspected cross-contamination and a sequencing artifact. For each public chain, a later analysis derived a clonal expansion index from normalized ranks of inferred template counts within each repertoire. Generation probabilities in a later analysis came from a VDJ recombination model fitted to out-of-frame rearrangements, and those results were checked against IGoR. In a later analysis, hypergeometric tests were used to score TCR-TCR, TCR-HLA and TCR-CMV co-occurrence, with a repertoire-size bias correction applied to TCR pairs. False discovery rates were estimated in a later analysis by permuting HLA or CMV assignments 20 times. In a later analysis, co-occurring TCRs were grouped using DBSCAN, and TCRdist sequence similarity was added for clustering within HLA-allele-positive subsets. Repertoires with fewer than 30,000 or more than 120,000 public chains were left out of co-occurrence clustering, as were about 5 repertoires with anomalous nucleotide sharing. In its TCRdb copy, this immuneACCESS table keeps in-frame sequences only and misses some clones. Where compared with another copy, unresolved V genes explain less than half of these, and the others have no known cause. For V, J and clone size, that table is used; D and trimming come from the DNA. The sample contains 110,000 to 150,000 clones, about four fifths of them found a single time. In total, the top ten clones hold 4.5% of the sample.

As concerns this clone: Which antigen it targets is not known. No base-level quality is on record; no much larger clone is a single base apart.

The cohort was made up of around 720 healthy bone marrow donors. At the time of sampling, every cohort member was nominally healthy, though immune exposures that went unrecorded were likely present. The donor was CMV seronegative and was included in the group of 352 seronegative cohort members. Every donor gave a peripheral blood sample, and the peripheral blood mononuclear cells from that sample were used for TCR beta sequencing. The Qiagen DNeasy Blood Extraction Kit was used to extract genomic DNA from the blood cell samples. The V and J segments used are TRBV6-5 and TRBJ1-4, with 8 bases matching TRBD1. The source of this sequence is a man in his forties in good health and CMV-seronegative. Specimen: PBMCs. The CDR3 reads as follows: CASRYGQGALQLFF. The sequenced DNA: TGTGCCAGCCGCTACGGGCAGGGGGCGCTTCAACTGTTTTTT.